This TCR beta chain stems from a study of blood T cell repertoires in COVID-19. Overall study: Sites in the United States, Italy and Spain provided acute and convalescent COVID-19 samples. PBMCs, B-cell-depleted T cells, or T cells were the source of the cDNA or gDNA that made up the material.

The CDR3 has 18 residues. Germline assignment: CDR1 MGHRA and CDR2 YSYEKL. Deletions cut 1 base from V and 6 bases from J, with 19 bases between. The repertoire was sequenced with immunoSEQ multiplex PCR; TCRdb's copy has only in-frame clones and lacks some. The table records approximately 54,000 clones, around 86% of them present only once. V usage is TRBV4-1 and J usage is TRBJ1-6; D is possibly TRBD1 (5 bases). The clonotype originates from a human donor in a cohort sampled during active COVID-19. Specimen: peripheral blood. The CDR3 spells CASSQAIQGALSNSPLHF. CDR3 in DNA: TGCGCCAGCAGCCAAGCAATCCAGGGCGCACTTTCTAATTCACCCCTCCACTTT.